This T cell receptor beta chain emerged from a study of CD8+CD57+ T cells in acquired aplastic anemia. About the study: Sorted CD4+ plus CD8+ cells gave DNA averaging about 3 ug. General study findings and limits: The same twenty-nine CD8+ CDR3 sequences occurred in patients and in controls. Researchers reported that CD8+ Simpson's diversity was not significantly different in patients versus controls.

Trimming removed 3 bases from V and 3 bases from J; junction bases left unmatched: 2. The CDR3 is made up of 15 amino acids. CDR1 and CDR2 (germline): SGDLS, YYNGEE. The study profiled TCR beta VDJ and CDR3 using genomic DNA as template. TCRdb recomputed calls from the reads with MiXCR, one row per CDR3 protein. Of 250,000 to 350,000 distinct CDR3 sequences in the sample, 56% were seen once. A word on this clonotype: Its antigen remains unidentified.

The clonotype was recovered from a human donor with severe aplastic anemia or a healthy control (not recorded which). The chain has TRBV9 and TRBJ2-1; 11 bases are a match to TRBD2. Sequences were obtained from sorted CD4+, CD8+, or CD8+CD57+ T cells (not recorded which) from PBMCs. The CDR3 is CASSGGLAVYNEQFF. The DNA of the CDR3 is TGTGCCAGCAGCGGGGGACTAGCGGTCTACAATGAGCAGTTCTTC.